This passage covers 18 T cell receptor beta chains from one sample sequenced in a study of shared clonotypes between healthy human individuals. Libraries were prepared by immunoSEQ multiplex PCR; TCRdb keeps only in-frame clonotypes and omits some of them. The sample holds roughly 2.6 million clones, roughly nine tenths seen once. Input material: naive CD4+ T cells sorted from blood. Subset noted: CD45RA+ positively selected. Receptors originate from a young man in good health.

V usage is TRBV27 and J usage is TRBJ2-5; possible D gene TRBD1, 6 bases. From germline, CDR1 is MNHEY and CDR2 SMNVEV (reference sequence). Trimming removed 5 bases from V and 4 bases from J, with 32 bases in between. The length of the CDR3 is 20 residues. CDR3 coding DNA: TGTGCCAGCAGTCTTAGTTTCCGGACAGTTCTCAGTGGCTTGGTAGAGACCCAGTACTTC. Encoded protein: CASSLSFRTVLSGLVETQYF.

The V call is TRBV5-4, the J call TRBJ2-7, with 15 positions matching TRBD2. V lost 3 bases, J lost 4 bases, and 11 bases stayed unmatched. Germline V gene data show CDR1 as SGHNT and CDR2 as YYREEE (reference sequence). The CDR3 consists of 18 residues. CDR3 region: CASSSGTSGGIRRYEQYF. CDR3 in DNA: TGTGCCAGCAGCTCCGGGACTAGCGGGGGGATAAGACGGTACGAGCAGTACTTC.

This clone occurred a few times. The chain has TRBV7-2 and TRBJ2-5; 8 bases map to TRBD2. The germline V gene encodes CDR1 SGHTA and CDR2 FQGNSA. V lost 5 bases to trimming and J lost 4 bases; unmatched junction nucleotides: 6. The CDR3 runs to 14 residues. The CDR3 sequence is CASSLYLAGETQYF. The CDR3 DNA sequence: TGTGCCAGCAGCCTGTATCTAGCGGGAGAGACCCAGTACTTC. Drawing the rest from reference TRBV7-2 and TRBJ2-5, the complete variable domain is GAGVSQSPSNKVTEKGKDVELRCDPISGHTALYWYRQSLGQGLEFLIYFQGNSAPDKSGLPSDRFSAERTGGSVSTLTIQRTQQEDSAVYLCASSLYLAGETQYFGPGTRLLVL.

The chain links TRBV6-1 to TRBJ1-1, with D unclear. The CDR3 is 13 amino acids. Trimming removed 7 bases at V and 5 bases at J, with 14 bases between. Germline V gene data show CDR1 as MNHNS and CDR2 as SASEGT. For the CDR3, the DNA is TGTGCCAGCACCACAAATAGGGTTACTGAAGCTTTCTTT. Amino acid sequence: CASTTNRVTEAFF.

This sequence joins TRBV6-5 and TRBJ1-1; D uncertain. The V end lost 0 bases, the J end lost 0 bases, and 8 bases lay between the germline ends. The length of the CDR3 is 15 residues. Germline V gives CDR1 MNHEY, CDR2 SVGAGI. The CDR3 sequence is CASSYSRTLNTEAFF. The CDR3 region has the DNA TGTGCCAGCAGTTACTCGCGGACTTTGAACACTGAAGCTTTCTTT.

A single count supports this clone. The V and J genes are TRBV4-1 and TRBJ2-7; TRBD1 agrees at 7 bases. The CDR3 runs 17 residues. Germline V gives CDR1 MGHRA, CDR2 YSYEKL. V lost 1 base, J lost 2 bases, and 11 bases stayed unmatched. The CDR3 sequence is CASSQGLRDRPPYEQYF. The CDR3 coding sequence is TGCGCCAGCAGCCAAGGTTTGAGGGACAGACCTCCCTACGAGCAGTACTTC.

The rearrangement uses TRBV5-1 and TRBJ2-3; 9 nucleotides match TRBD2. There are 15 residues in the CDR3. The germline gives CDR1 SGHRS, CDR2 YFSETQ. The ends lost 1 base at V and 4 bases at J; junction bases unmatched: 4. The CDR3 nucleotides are TGCGCCAGCAGCTTGATAGCGGGAGAATCAGATACGCAGTATTTT. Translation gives CASSLIAGESDTQYF.

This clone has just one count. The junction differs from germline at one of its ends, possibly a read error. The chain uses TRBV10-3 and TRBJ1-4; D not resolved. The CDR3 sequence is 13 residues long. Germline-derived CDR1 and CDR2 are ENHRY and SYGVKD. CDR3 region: CAISESVDEKLFF. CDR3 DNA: TGTGCCATCAGTGAGTCGGTCGATGAGAAACTGTTTTTT.

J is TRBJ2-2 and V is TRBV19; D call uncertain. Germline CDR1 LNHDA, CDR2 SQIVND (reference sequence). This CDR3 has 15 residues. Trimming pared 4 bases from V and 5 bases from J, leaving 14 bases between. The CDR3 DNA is TGTGCCAGTAGTACAGACACCGCCGGGACCGGGGAGCTGTTTTTT. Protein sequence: CASSTDTAGTGELFF.

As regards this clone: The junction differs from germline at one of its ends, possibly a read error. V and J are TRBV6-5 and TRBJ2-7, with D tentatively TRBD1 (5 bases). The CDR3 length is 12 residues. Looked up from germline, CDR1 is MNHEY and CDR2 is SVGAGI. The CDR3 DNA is TGTGCCATCAGTGAGTCGAATTCGAGTCCAGGGTTC. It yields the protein CAISESNSSPGF.

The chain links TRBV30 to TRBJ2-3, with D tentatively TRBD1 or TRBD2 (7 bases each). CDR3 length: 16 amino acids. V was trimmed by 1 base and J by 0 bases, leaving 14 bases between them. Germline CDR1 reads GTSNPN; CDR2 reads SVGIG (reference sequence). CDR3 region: CAWSAGGTASTDTQYF. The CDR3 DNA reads TGTGCCTGGAGTGCCGGGGGGACAGCTAGCACAGATACGCAGTATTTT.

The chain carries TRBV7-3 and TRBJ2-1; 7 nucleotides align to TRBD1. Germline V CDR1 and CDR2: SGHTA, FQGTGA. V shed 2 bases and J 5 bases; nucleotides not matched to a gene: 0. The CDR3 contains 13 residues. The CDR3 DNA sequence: TGTGCCAGCAGCTTAGGGACAGACAATGAGCAGTTCTTC. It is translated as CASSLGTDNEQFF.

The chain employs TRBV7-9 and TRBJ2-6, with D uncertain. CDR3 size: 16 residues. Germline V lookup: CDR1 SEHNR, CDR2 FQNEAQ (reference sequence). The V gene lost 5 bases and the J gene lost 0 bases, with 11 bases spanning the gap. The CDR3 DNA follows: TGTGCCAGCAGCCCCAGACGCATCTCTGGGGCCAACGTCCTGACTTTC. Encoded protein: CASSPRRISGANVLTF.

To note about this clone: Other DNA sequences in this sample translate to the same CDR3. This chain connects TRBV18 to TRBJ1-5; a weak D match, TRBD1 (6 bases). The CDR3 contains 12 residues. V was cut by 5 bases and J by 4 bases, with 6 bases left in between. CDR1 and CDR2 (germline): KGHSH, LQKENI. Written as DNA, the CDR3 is TGTGCCAGCTCAACAGGGAATCAGCCCCAGCATTTT. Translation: CASSTGNQPQHF.

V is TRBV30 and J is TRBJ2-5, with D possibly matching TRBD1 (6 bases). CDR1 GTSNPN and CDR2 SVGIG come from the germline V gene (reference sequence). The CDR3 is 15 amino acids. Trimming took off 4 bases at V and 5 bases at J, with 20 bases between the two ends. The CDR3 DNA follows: TGTGCCTGGAACTCTGTCAGGGGCCAGTTCGAGACCCAGTACTTC. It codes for CAWNSVRGQFETQYF.

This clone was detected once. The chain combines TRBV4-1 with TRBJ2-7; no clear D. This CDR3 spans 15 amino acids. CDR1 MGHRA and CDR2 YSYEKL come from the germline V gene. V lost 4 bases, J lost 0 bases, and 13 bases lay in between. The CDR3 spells CASSLLASHSYEQYF. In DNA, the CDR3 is TGCGCCAGCAGCCTATTAGCTTCCCACTCCTACGAGCAGTACTTC.

The CDR3: CASTPLGPRSGETQYF. The CDR3 DNA follows: TGCGCCAGCACCCCGCTGGGACCCAGGTCGGGGGAGACCCAGTACTTC. This rearrangement joins TRBV5-1 to TRBJ2-5; D may be TRBD1 or TRBD2 (5 bases each). CDR1 is SGHRS, CDR2 YFSETQ, per germline. V lost 6 bases and J 5 bases, leaving 23 bases between the germline ends. The CDR3 has 16 amino acids.

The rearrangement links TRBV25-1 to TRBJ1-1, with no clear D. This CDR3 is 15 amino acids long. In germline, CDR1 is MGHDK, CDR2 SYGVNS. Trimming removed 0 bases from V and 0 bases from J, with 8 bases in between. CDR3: CASSEYGIVNTEAFF. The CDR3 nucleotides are TGTGCCAGCAGTGAATACGGGATTGTGAACACTGAAGCTTTCTTT.